The TCR beta chain under discussion was sequenced for a study of CD8 T cells in Susac syndrome. An input of 0.5 to 1 ug of RNA was subjected to reverse transcription using random hexamers. MiXCR, run by TCRdb on the immunoSEQ multiplex PCR reads, gives a single entry per CDR3 protein. The table includes approximately 170,000 distinct CDR3 sequences, approximately 92% detected once. CDR3 length: 14 amino acids. With 2 bases removed from V and 4 bases from J, the gap between germline ends came to 7 bases. The germline V gene encodes CDR1 KGHDR and CDR2 SFDVKD. What was sequenced was CD4+ T cells from PBMCs. The receptor was derived from a human donor in good health. The chain couples TRBV24-1 to TRBJ2-2, with D hard to call. The CDR3 sequence: CATSDSGFTGELFF. The CDR3 DNA sequence: TGTGCCACCAGTGATTCCGGGTTCACCGGGGAGCTGTTTTTT.